The clone carrying this TCR beta chain was detected only a few times. The antigen is unknown. Template material for amplifying TCR beta CDR3 regions consisted of RNA transcripts. TCR CDR3 underwent first-round RT-PCR with the HTBI primer set. Each CDR3 protein gets one entry after TCRdb re-called the multiplex PCR reads with MiXCR. The sample consists of 620,000 or so distinct CDR3 sequences, about 14% of them appearing once. This sample stems from a study of T cells in Graves' hyperthyroidism and ophthalmopathy. Study results and limitations: Model predictions of ophthalmopathy came a median roughly 6.7 months before onset. Expanded thyroid clonotypes (above 0.001) were mostly also found in blood.

Uncontrolled infection, other autoimmune disease, pregnancy or lactation excluded patients. Clinical symptoms, serum thyroxine and TRAb, thyroid ultrasound and orbital computed tomography together formed the diagnostic basis. In germline, CDR1 is MNHEY, CDR2 SMNVEV (reference sequence). J lost 6 bases, V lost 8 bases, and 7 bases had no gene match. There are 14 residues in the CDR3. The material sequenced was blood. The J gene is TRBJ2-7, the V gene TRBV27; 13 bases map to TRBD2. The sequence derives from a woman aged 45-65 years with Graves' ophthalmopathy. CDR3 protein: CASGWTSGRPEQYF. The CDR3 bases are TGTGCCAGCGGATGGACTAGCGGGAGACCCGAGCAGTACTTC.